The 14 T cell receptor beta chains below come from one sample, sequenced in a study of beta chain features in type 1 diabetes. Every isolated RNA sample was fully reverse transcribed, so sequencing captured expressed TCRB transcripts. Only in-frame clones appear in the TCRdb table, and some are missing; sequencing was by immunoSEQ multiplex PCR. The sample shows 200,000 to 250,000 clones, around 9.6% of them seen only once. Source material: naive CD4+ T cells from blood. These receptors originate from a woman aged 18 to 35 in good health.

This clone was found a few times. J is TRBJ1-4 and V is TRBV6-1; 8 bases are a match to TRBD1. V was pared by 4 bases and J by 8 bases, with 12 bases of the junction left unmatched. The CDR3 consists of 16 residues. Germline V gene data show CDR1 as MNHNS and CDR2 as SASEGT. CDR3 bases: TGTGCCAGCAGTGCCAGAAGGACAGGGTCGGGAGAAAAACTGTTTTTT. Translating it yields CASSARRTGSGEKLFF.

This clone was seen a handful of times. The chain recombines TRBV10-3 with TRBJ2-3; no reliable D call. CDR1 and CDR2 from the germline V gene are ENHRY and SYGVKD. The CDR3 is made up of 14 amino acids. Trimming took off 3 bases at V and 7 bases at J, with 14 bases between the two ends. CDR3 sequence reads: CAISDLVGGNTQYF. CDR3 nucleotides: TGTGCCATCAGTGACCTAGTTGGCGGCAATACGCAGTATTTT.

This clone has a handful of counts. V usage is TRBV19 and J usage is TRBJ2-2; perhaps TRBD2 as D (6 bases). Germline V gene sequence: CDR1 LNHDA, CDR2 SQIVND (reference sequence). Trimming pared 10 bases from V and 6 bases from J, leaving 15 bases between. The CDR3 consists of 13 residues. The CDR3 bases are TGTGCCACTACGGACTACGGGGCCGGGGAGCTGTTTTTT. It codes for CATTDYGAGELFF.

The chain carries TRBV4-1 and TRBJ2-2; D call uncertain. The CDR3 consists of 14 residues. Per the germline V gene, CDR1 is MGHRA and CDR2 is YSYEKL. V was cut by 1 base and J by 5 bases, with 8 bases left in between. The CDR3 region has the DNA TGCGCCAGCAGCCAAGGTCAAGCGACCGGGGAGCTGTTTTTT. Amino acid sequence: CASSQGQATGELFF.

This clone was counted between two and nine times. The chain recombines TRBV5-4 with TRBJ2-1; TRBD2 might be the D (5 bases). Per the germline V gene, CDR1 is SGHNT and CDR2 is YYREEE (reference sequence). This CDR3 region has 16 residues. Trimming took 10 bases from V and 0 from J, leaving 20 bases between them. As DNA, the CDR3 is TGTGCCGGCACGAGCGGTGGCTACAGCTCCTACAATGAGCAGTTCTTC. Translating gives CAGTSGGYSSYNEQFF.

This clone turned up a few times. The rearrangement links TRBV11-2 to TRBJ2-7; D gene unclear. The germline V gene encodes CDR1 SGHAT and CDR2 FQNNGV. With 1 base removed from V and 3 bases from J, the gap between germline ends came to 7 bases. This CDR3 comprises 13 residues. The CDR3 is CASSLGLLYEQYF. The CDR3 coding sequence is TGTGCCAGCAGCTTAGGGCTTCTCTACGAGCAGTACTTC.

This clone came up a few times. The chain uses TRBV5-1 and TRBJ1-1; the D gene is possibly TRBD1 (5 bases). This CDR3 comprises 15 residues. V lost 0 bases, J lost 0 bases, and 9 bases lay in between. CDR1 is SGHRS, CDR2 YFSETQ, per germline. The DNA of the CDR3 is TGCGCCAGCAGCTTGGCCAAGGGGATGAACACTGAAGCTTTCTTT. Its protein is CASSLAKGMNTEAFF.

This clone was seen a handful of times. V and J are TRBV5-4 and TRBJ2-7; 12 bases line up with TRBD2. Looked up from germline, CDR1 is SGHNT and CDR2 is YYREEE (reference sequence). The CDR3 loop spans 13 amino acids. V gave up 10 bases and J gave up 4 bases; unmatched junction bases: 6. As DNA, the CDR3 is TGTGCCTCCCGGACTAGCGGGACATACGAGCAGTACTTC. Protein sequence: CASRTSGTYEQYF.

The chain links TRBV6-5 to TRBJ1-1, with 9 positions matching TRBD1. The CDR3 has 14 amino acids. V was clipped by 1 base and J by 6 bases; unmatched bases: 3. CDR1 and CDR2 from the germline V gene are MNHEY and SVGAGI. The CDR3: CASSYWTGDSEAFF. CDR3 DNA sequence: TGTGCCAGCAGTTACTGGACAGGGGATTCTGAAGCTTTCTTT.

The V call is TRBV9, the J call TRBJ2-2, with TRBD2 identical over 13 bases. Germline CDR1 and CDR2: SGDLS and YYNGEE. The CDR3 runs to 17 residues. With 0 bases clipped from V and 9 bases from J, the junction kept 8 bases outside the gene matches. CDR3 sequence: CASSVGGTSGVTRELFF. The CDR3 region has the DNA TGTGCCAGCAGCGTAGGGGGGACTAGCGGGGTTACCCGGGAGCTGTTTTTT. Based on the CDR3 plus reference TRBV9 and TRBJ2-2, the full variable domain is DSGVTQTPKHLITATGQRVTLRCSPRSGDLSVYWYQQSLDQGLQFLIQYYNGEERAKGNILERFSAQQFPDLHSELNLSSLELGDSALYFCASSVGGTSGVTRELFFGEGSRLTVL.

The chain couples TRBV2 to TRBJ2-7; TRBD2 aligns across 11 bases. V trimming: 6 bases; J trimming: 0 bases; junction bases outside the gene matches: 7. Germline V gives CDR1 SNHLY, CDR2 FYNNEI. CDR3 length: 16 residues. In DNA form, the CDR3 reads TGTGCCAGCAGGAGGACTAGCGGGTGGAGCTCCTACGAGCAGTACTTC. Residues: CASRRTSGWSSYEQYF.

The CDR3: CASSQGAGGLSETQYF. The CDR3, as DNA: TGTGCCAGCAGTCAGGGAGCGGGGGGGCTCTCGGAGACCCAGTACTTC. The V gene is TRBV7-3, the J gene TRBJ2-5, with 10 bases matching TRBD2. The germline CDR1 and CDR2 sequences are SGHTA and FQGTGA. This CDR3 has 16 residues. Trimming at V came to 6 bases and at J to 5 bases, leaving 12 bases not matched to a gene.

This clone was seen more than once but under ten times. The V gene is TRBV7-2, the J gene TRBJ2-5, with TRBD2 identical over 8 bases. CDR3 length: 17 amino acids. V dropped 3 bases and J dropped 2; count of bases not matched to a gene: 11. CDR1 is SGHTA, CDR2 FQGNSA, per germline. CDR3 region: CASSLNGGVSGQETQYF. CDR3 sequence (DNA): TGTGCCAGCAGCTTGAACGGGGGGGTCTCTGGGCAAGAGACCCAGTACTTC.

This clone was counted only a few times. Other DNA sequences in the same sample also yield this CDR3. This sequence joins TRBV5-1 and TRBJ1-1, with D perhaps matching TRBD1 (6 bases). The CDR3 consists of 14 residues. In germline, CDR1 is SGHRS, CDR2 YFSETQ. Deletions cut 4 bases from V and 0 bases from J, with 10 bases between. The DNA of the CDR3 is TGCGCCAGCAGCCTGACAGGATTGAACACTGAAGCTTTCTTT. Translating it yields CASSLTGLNTEAFF.